Below, 12 T cell receptor beta chains from the same sample are listed, as sequenced in a study of blood T cell repertoires in COVID-19. Produced via immunoSEQ multiplex PCR; TCRdb's table is partial and in-frame only. The sample holds 250,000 or so clones, around 89% seen once. Input material: PBMCs or T cells enriched from blood (not recorded which). These TCRs come from a man in his forties or fifties who had recovered from COVID-19.

The rearrangement uses TRBV5-1 and TRBJ2-7, with D unclear. This CDR3 region has 11 residues. V gave up 1 base and J gave up 5 bases, with 4 bases separating them. Looked up from germline, CDR1 is SGHRS and CDR2 is YFSETQ. The CDR3 sequence: CASSLQNEQYF. The CDR3 bases are TGCGCCAGCAGCTTGCAGAACGAGCAGTACTTC.

This sequence joins TRBV9 and TRBJ1-2, with 7 bases fitting TRBD1. CDR3 length: 13 residues. Germline assignment: CDR1 SGDLS and CDR2 YYNGEE. The V segment lost 6 bases and the J segment 8 bases; nucleotides outside the gene matches: 10. This CDR3 is CASKGEGGWGYTF. CDR3 nucleotide sequence: TGTGCCAGCAAGGGGGAAGGGGGCTGGGGCTACACCTTC.

J is TRBJ2-7 and V is TRBV7-9, with 9 positions matching TRBD1. Germline V lookup: CDR1 SEHNR, CDR2 FQNEAQ (reference sequence). CDR3 size: 15 residues. J was trimmed by 4 bases and V by 1 base; bases with no gene match: 5. The CDR3 loop reads CASSLGQGVLYEQYF. CDR3 sequence (DNA): TGTGCCAGCAGCTTAGGACAGGGGGTTTTATACGAGCAGTACTTC.

This clone has a handful of counts. The chain uses TRBV28 and TRBJ1-4; D gene uncertain. V lost 6 bases to trimming and J lost 0 bases, with 8 bases between them. Germline CDR1 MDHEN, CDR2 SYDVKM. This CDR3 spans 14 amino acids. The CDR3 protein is CASSYGATNEKLFF. The CDR3 bases are TGTGCCAGCAGCTATGGAGCAACTAATGAAAAACTGTTTTTT.

The chain has TRBV7-6 and TRBJ1-1; TRBD1 agrees at 7 bases. CDR1 and CDR2 (germline): SGHVS, FNYEAQ. V was clipped by 5 bases and J by 11 bases; unmatched bases: 17. This CDR3 is 15 amino acids long. CDR3 nucleotides: TGTGCCAGCAGCATTTCCACGACAGGGTCCGATGGGGCTTTCTTT. It encodes CASSISTTGSDGAFF.

This clone was recorded only once. V is TRBV14 and J is TRBJ2-7; D is possibly TRBD1 (5 bases). Trimming stripped 1 base from V and 12 bases from J, with 13 bases between. CDR3 length equals 12 residues. The germline CDR1 and CDR2 sequences are SGHDN and FVKESK. The CDR3 spells CASSQVGDSLYF. DNA for the CDR3: TGTGCCAGCAGCCAAGTCGGAGACAGTCTGTACTTC.

The chain is built from TRBV10-3 and TRBJ1-1; D may be TRBD1 (5 bases). With 3 bases removed from V and 1 base from J, the gap between germline ends came to 12 bases. The length of the CDR3 is 15 residues. Germline CDR1 reads ENHRY; CDR2 reads SYGVKD. The CDR3 DNA reads TGTGCCATCAGTGATTTTGGACAACCGAACACTGAAGCTTTCTTT. It is translated as CAISDFGQPNTEAFF.

This clone was picked up a small number of times. The CDR3 bases are TGTGCCAGCTCACCAACGGACAGGGTGATGAACACTGAAGCTTTCTTT. Its protein is CASSPTDRVMNTEAFF. The chain links TRBV18 to TRBJ1-1; 8 positions match TRBD1. The CDR3 totals 16 residues. The V and J ends lost 2 bases and 0 bases, in that order; junction bases with no gene match: 5. The germline CDR1 and CDR2 sequences are KGHSH and LQKENI. The whole variable domain, filled in from reference TRBV18 and TRBJ1-1, reads NAGVMQNPRHLVRRRGQEARLRCSPMKGHSHVYWYRQLPEEGLKFMVYLQKENIIDESGMPKERFSAEFPKEGPSILRIQQVVRGDSAAYFCASSPTDRVMNTEAFFGQGTRLTVV.

The chain employs TRBV4-2 and TRBJ2-4, with D hard to call. Germline values: CDR1 LGHNA, CDR2 YNFKEQ. CDR3 length: 18 residues. V lost 0 bases and J lost 3, with 18 bases in between. The chain's CDR3 is CASSQEASSPTGKNIQYF. The CDR3 nucleotides are TGTGCCAGCAGCCAAGAGGCGAGCTCGCCCACGGGCAAAAACATTCAGTACTTC.

This clone was detected once. The chain carries TRBV7-2 and TRBJ2-1, with 15 bases matching TRBD2. The V segment lost 5 bases and the J segment 2 bases; nucleotides outside the gene matches: 1. Germline lookup yields CDR1 SGHTA and CDR2 FQGNSA. This CDR3 has 16 amino acids. CDR3 nucleotide sequence: TGTGCCAGCAGCCGGACTAGCGGGGGGGCCTACAATGAGCAGTTCTTC. This gives the protein CASSRTSGGAYNEQFF.

This rearrangement joins TRBV18 to TRBJ2-5; D might be TRBD1 (6 bases). Trimming cost V 6 bases and J 4 bases, with 12 bases left between them. Looked up from germline, CDR1 is KGHSH and CDR2 is LQKENI. This CDR3 has 13 amino acids. Written as DNA, the CDR3 is TGTGCCAGCTCGGTGGGACAATTAGAGACCCAGTACTTC. Encoded protein: CASSVGQLETQYF. Together with reference TRBV18 and TRBJ2-5, the CDR3 gives the full variable domain: NAGVMQNPRHLVRRRGQEARLRCSPMKGHSHVYWYRQLPEEGLKFMVYLQKENIIDESGMPKERFSAEFPKEGPSILRIQQVVRGDSAAYFCASSVGQLETQYFGPGTRLLVL.

This clone appeared once. The J gene is TRBJ2-5, the V gene TRBV14; D remains unclear. CDR1 and CDR2 (germline): SGHDN, FVKESK. Trimming took off 0 bases at V and 7 bases at J, with 12 bases between the two ends. The CDR3 covers 14 residues. The CDR3 spells CASSQEMWSGTQYF. The CDR3 nucleotides read TGTGCCAGCAGCCAAGAAATGTGGTCGGGGACCCAGTACTTC.